This T cell receptor beta chain came from a study of T cell responses to AZD1222 COVID-19 vaccine. Sequenced by immunoSEQ multiplex PCR; TCRdb stores in-frame clones only, minus some. The table has about 150,000 clones, approximately 94% seen once. In regard to this clone: No antigen is known for it.

Study findings and constraints: After two AZD1222 doses, spike-specific TCR breadth and depth rose versus day 0. Seropositivity was recorded at baseline in only a handful of AZD1222 recipients. Clonal diversity may have been underestimated, and the donors were mostly white British, with more females than males.

CDR3 length equals 16 residues. V lost 10 bases to trimming and J lost 1 base; unmatched junction nucleotides: 10. The germline CDR1 and CDR2 sequences are MNHNY and SVGAGI (reference sequence). The chain employs TRBV6-6 and TRBJ1-4, with 9 bases that match TRBD1. This receptor was obtained from an adult in good health. This specimen consisted of peripheral blood, obtained on day 0 of AZD1222 vaccination. The CDR3, as DNA: TGTGCCACCACCGGACAGGGGAGAGTAACTAATGAAAAACTGTTTTTT. Translation gives CATTGQGRVTNEKLFF.